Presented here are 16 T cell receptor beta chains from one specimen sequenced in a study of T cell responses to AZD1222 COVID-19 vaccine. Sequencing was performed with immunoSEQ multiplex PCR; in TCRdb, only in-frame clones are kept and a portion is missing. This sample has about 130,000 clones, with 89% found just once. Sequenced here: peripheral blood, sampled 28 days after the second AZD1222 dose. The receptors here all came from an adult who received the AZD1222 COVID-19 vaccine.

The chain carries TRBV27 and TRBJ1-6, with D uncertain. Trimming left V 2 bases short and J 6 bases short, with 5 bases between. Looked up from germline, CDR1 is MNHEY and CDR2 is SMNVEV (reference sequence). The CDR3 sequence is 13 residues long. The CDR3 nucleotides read TGTGCCAGCAGTTTAAACGGTAATTCACCCCTCCACTTT. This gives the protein CASSLNGNSPLHF.

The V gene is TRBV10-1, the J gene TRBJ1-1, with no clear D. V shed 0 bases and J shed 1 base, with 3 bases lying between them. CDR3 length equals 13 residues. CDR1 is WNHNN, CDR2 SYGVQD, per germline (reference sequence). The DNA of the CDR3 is TGCGCCAGCAGTGAGTCTAGGAACACTGAAGCTTTCTTT. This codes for CASSESRNTEAFF.

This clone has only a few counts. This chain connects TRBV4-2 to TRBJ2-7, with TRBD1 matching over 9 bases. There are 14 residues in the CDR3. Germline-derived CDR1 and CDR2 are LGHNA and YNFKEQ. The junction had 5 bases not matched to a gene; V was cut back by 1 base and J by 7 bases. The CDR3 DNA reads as TGTGCCAGCAGCCAAGTGGACAGGGGAAGGGAGCAGTACTTC. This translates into CASSQVDRGREQYF.

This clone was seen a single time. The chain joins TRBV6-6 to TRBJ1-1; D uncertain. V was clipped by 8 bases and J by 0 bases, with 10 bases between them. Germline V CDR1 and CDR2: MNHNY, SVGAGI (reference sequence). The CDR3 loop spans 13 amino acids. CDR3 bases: TGTGCCAGCGAGAGCCCCTTGAACACTGAAGCTTTCTTT. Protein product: CASESPLNTEAFF.

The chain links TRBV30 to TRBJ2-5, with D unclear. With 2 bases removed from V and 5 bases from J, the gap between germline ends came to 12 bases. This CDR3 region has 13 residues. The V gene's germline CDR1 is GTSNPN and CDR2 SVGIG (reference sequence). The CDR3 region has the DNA TGTGCCTGGAGTCCGGACGTAGGTGAGACCCAGTACTTC. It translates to CAWSPDVGETQYF.

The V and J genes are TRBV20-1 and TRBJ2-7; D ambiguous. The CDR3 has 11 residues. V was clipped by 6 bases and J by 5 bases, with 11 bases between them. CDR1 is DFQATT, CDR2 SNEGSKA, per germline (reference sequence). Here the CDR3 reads CSATKRDEQYF. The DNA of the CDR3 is TGCAGTGCGACCAAACGGGACGAGCAGTACTTC.

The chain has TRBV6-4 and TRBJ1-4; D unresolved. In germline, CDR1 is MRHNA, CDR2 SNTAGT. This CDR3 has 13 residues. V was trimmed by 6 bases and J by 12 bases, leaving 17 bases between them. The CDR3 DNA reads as TGTGCCAGCAGCCGGGAACCGGGATTTGAACTGTTTTTT. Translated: CASSREPGFELFF.

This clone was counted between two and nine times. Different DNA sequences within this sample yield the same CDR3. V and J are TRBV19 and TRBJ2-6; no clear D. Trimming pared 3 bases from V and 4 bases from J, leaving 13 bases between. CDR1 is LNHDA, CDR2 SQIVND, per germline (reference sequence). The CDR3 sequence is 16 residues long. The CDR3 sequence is CASSILGHSGANVLTF. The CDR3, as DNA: TGTGCCAGTAGTATCCTTGGCCACTCGGGGGCCAACGTCCTGACTTTC.

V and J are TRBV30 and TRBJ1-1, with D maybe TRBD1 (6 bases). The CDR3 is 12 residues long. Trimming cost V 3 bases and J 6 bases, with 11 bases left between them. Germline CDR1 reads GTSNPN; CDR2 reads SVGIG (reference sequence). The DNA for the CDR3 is TGTGCCTGGAGGTATAGGGGGGCTGAAGCTTTCTTT. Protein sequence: CAWRYRGAEAFF.

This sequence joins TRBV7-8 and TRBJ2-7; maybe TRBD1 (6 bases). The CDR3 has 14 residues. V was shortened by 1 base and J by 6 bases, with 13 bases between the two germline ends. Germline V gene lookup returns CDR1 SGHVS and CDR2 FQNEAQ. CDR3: CASSLVLGASEQYF. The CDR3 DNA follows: TGTGCCAGCAGCTTAGTCTTGGGGGCATCCGAGCAGTACTTC.

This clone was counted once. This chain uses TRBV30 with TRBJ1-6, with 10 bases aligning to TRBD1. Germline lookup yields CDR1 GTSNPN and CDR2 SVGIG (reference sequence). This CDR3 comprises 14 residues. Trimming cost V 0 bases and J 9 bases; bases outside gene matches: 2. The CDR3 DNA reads TGTGCCTGGAGTGTAAGGGACAGGGGTTCACCCCTCCACTTT. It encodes CAWSVRDRGSPLHF.

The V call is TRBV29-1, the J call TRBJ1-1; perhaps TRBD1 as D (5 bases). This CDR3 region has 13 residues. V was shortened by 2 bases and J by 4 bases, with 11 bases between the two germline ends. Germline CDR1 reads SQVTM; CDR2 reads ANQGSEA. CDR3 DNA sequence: TGCAGCGTTGAATGGGGCCAGGGCACTGAAGCTTTCTTT. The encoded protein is CSVEWGQGTEAFF.

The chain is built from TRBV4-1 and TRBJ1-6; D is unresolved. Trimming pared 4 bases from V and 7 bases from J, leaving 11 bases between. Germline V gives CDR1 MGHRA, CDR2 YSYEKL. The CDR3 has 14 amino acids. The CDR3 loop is CASSPGRGNSPLHF. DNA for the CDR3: TGCGCCAGCAGCCCCGGACGAGGCAATTCACCCCTCCACTTT.

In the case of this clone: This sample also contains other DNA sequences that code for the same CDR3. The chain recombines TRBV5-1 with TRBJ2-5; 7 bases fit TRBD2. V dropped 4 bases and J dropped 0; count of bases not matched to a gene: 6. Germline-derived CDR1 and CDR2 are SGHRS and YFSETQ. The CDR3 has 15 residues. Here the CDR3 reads CASSLGAGNQETQYF. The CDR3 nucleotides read TGCGCCAGCAGCCTGGGAGCGGGGAACCAAGAGACCCAGTACTTC.

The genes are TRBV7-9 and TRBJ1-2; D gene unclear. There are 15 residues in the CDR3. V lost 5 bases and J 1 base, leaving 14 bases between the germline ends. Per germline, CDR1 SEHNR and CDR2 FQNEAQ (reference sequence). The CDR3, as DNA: TGTGCCAGCAGCCCCGGGCGGAGCGGTAACTATGGCTACACCTTC. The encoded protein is CASSPGRSGNYGYTF.

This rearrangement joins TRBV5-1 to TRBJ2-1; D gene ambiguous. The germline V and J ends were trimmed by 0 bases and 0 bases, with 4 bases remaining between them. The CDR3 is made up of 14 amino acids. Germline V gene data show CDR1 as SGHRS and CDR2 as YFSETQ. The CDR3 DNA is TGCGCCAGCAGCTTGGATGCCTCCTACAATGAGCAGTTCTTC. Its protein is CASSLDASYNEQFF.